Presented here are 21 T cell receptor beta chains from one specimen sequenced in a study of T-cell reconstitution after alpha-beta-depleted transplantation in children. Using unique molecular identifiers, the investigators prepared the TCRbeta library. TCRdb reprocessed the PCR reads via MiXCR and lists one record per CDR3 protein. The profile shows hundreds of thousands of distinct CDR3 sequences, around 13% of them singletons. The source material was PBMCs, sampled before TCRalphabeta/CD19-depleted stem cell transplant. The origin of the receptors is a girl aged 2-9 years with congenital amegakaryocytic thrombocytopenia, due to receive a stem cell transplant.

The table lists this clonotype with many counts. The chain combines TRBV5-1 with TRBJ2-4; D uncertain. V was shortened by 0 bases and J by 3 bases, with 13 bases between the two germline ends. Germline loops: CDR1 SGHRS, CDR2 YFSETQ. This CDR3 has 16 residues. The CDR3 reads CASSLVTDPGKNIQYF. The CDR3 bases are TGCGCCAGCAGCTTGGTGACGGATCCGGGCAAAAACATTCAGTACTTC.

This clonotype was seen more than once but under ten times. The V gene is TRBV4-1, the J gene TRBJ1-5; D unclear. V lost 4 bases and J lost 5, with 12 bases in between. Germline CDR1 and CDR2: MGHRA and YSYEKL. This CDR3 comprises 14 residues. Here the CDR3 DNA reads TGCGCCAGCAGCCCAGAACCGACTGATCAGCCCCAGCATTTT. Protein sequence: CASSPEPTDQPQHF.

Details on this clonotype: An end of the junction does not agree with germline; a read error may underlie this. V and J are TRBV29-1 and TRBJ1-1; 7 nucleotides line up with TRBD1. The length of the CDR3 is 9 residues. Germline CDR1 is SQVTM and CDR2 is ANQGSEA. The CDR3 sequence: CSVAPDRPF. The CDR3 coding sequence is TGCAGCGTTGCCCCGGACAGGCCATTT.

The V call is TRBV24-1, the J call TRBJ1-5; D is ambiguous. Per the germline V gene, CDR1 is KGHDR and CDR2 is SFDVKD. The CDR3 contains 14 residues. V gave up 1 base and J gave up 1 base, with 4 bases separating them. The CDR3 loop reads CATSDFASNQPQHF. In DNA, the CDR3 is TGTGCCACCAGTGATTTTGCCAGCAATCAGCCCCAGCATTTT.

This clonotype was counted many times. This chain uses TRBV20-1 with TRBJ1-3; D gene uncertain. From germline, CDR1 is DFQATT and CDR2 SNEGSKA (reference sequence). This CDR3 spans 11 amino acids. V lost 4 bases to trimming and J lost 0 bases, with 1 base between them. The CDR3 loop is CSANSGNTIYF. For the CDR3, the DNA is TGCAGTGCTAACTCTGGAAACACCATATATTTT.

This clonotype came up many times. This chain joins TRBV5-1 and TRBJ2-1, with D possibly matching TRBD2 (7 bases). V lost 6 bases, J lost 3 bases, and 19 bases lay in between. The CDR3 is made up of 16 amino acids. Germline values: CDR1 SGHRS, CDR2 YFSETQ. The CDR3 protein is CASTSKGGLLYNEQFF. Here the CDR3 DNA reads TGCGCCAGCACCTCGAAGGGGGGGTTGCTCTACAATGAGCAGTTCTTC.

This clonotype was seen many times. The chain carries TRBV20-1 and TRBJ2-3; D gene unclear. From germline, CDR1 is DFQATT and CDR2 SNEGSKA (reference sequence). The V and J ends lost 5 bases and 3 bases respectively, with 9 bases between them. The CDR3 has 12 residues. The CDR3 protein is CSALGPTDTQYF. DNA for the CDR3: TGCAGTGCTCTCGGGCCGACAGATACGCAGTATTTT.

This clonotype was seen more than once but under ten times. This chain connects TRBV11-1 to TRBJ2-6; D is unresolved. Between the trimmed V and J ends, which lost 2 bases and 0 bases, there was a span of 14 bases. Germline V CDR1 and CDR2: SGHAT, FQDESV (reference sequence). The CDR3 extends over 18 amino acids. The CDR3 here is CASSLSVVSFSGANVLTF. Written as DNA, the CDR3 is TGTGCCAGCAGCTTAAGTGTTGTTAGCTTCTCTGGGGCCAACGTCCTGACTTTC.

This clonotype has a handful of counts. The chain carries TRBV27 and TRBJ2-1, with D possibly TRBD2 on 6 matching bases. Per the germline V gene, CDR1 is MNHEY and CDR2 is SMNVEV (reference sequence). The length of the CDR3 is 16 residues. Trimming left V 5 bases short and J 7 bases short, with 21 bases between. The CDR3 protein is CASSPTTSPSGNEQFF. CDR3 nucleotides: TGTGCCAGCAGTCCAACCACTAGCCCCTCCGGGAATGAGCAGTTCTTC.

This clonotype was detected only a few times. Here the CDR3 reads CSAGGGLDATGELFF. The CDR3 bases are TGCAGTGCCGGGGGGGGGCTAGATGCCACCGGGGAGCTGTTTTTT. The V call is TRBV20-1, the J call TRBJ2-2; TRBD2 aligns across 8 bases. The CDR3 sequence is 15 residues long. Trimming cost V 6 bases and J 4 bases; bases outside gene matches: 10. Germline CDR1 and CDR2: DFQATT and SNEGSKA (reference sequence).

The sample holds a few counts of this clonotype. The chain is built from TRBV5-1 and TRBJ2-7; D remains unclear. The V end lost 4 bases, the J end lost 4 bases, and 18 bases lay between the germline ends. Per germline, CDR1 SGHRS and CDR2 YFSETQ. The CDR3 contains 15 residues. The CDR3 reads CASSIIPDLLYEQYF. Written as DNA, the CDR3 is TGCGCCAGCAGCATCATCCCGGACCTACTTTACGAGCAGTACTTC.

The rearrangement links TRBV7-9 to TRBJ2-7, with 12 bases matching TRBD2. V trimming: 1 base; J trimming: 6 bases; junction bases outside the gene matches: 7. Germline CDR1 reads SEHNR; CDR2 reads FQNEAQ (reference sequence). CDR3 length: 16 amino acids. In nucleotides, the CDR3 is TGTGCCAGCAGCTTAGAGGGACTAGCGGGCCTCTCCGAGCAGTACTTC. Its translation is CASSLEGLAGLSEQYF.

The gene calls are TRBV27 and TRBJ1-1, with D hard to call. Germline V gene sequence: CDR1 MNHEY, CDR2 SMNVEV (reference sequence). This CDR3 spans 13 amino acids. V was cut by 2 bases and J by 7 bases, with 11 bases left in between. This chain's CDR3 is CASSLRVRNEAFF. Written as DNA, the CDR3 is TGTGCCAGCAGTTTACGGGTTCGCAATGAAGCTTTCTTT.

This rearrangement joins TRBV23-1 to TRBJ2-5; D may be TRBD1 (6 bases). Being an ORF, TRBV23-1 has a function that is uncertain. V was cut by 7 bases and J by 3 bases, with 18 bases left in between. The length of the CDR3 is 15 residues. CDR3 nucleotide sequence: TGCGCCAGCACGAAAACCGGGACACTCAAAGAGACCCAGTACTTC. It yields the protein CASTKTGTLKETQYF.

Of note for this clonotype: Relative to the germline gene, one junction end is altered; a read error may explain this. The CDR3 is CASSFFGGLAVLSTDTQSF. In DNA form, the CDR3 reads TGTGCCAGCAGCTTTTTCGGGGGACTAGCGGTTCTTAGCACAGATACGCAGTCTTTT. The V and J genes are TRBV7-6 and TRBJ2-3, with 11 bases aligning to TRBD2. CDR1 and CDR2 from the germline V gene are SGHVS and FNYEAQ. The CDR3 is 19 amino acids.

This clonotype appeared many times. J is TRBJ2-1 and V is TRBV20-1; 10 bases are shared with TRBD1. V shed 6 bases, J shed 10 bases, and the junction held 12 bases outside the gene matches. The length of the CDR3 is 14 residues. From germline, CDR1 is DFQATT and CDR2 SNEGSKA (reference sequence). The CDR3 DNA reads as TGCAGTGCGACCGGGACAGGGGACATTAGAGAGCAGTTCTTC. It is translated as CSATGTGDIREQFF.

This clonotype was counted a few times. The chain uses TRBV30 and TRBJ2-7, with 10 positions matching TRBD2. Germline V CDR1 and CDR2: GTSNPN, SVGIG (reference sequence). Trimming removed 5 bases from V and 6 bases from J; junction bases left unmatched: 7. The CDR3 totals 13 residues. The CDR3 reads CAWDGTSVGEQYF. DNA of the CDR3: TGTGCCTGGGACGGGACTAGCGTTGGCGAGCAGTACTTC.

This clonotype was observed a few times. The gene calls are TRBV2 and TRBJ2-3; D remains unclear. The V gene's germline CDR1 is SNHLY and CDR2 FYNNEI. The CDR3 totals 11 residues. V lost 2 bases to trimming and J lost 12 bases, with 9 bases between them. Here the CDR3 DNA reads TGTGCCAGCAGTGAAATGAGGCACCAGTATTTT. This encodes CASSEMRHQYF.

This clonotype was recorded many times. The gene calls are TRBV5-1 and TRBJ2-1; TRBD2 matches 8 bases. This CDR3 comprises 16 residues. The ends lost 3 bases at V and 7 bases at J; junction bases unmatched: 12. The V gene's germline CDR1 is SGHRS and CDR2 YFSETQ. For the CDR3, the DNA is TGCGCCAGCAGCTCCCTGGAGTTAGCGGGATTAAATGAGCAGTTCTTC. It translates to CASSSLELAGLNEQFF.

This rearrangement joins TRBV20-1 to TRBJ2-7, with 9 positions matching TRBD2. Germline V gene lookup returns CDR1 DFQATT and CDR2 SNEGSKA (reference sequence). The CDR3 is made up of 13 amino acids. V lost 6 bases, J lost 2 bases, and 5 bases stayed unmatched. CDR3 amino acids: CSAGSGSAYEQYF. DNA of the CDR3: TGCAGTGCCGGTAGCGGGAGCGCCTACGAGCAGTACTTC.

The CDR3 here is CASSRHREVGPGNTIYF. The CDR3 nucleotides read TGTGCCAGCAGCCGCCACAGGGAGGTGGGCCCTGGAAACACCATATATTTT. The V gene is TRBV3-1, the J gene TRBJ1-3; TRBD1 might be the D (6 bases). The CDR3 length is 17 residues. Trimming took 4 bases from V and 2 from J, leaving 18 bases between them. Germline-derived CDR1 and CDR2 are LGHDT and YNNKEL (reference sequence).